One sample yielded the 25 T cell receptor beta chains listed below, sequenced in a study of blood T cell repertoires in COVID-19. The data were produced by immunoSEQ multiplex PCR, yet TCRdb's version contains in-frame clones alone and is incomplete. The repertoire holds under 65,000 clones, with about 90% as singletons. Specimen: peripheral blood. These TCRs come from a man in his sixties with acute or convalescent COVID-19.

In its sample, this clone was seen once. The chain combines TRBV18 with TRBJ2-2, with D maybe TRBD1 (6 bases). Between the trimmed V and J ends, which lost 3 bases and 0 bases, there was a span of 8 bases. Germline values: CDR1 KGHSH, CDR2 LQKENI. The CDR3 covers 15 residues. In DNA, the CDR3 is TGTGCCAGCTCACCGGGGACATCGAACACCGGGGAGCTGTTTTTT. Its translation is CASSPGTSNTGELFF.

The CDR3 nucleotides read TGCAGTGCTAGACCCCAGGCGGAAGCTTTCTTT. Its translation: CSARPQAEAFF. V is TRBV20-1 and J is TRBJ1-1; D gene uncertain. V was cut by 2 bases and J by 8 bases, with 9 bases left in between. Germline V gene sequence: CDR1 DFQATT, CDR2 SNEGSKA (reference sequence). The CDR3 is made up of 11 amino acids.

This chain uses TRBV24-1 with TRBJ2-3; 8 bases match TRBD1. Germline-derived CDR1 and CDR2 are KGHDR and SFDVKD. This CDR3 comprises 18 residues. V lost 3 bases, J lost 1 base, and 11 bases stayed unmatched. The chain's CDR3 is CATSDVGTGGMGTDTQYF. The CDR3 nucleotides are TGTGCCACCAGTGATGTAGGAACAGGGGGAATGGGCACAGATACGCAGTATTTT.

V is TRBV7-2 and J is TRBJ2-3; 7 nucleotides match TRBD1. Germline V lookup: CDR1 SGHTA, CDR2 FQGNSA. V was clipped by 1 base and J by 5 bases; unmatched bases: 3. This CDR3 region has 14 residues. CDR3 sequence (DNA): TGTGCCAGCAGCTTAGTGTCAGGGGGAGATACGCAGTATTTT. Protein product: CASSLVSGGDTQYF.

The chain carries TRBV18 and TRBJ1-1; no clear D gene. This CDR3 has 13 amino acids. Germline V CDR1 and CDR2: KGHSH, LQKENI. The V gene lost 4 bases and the J gene lost 7 bases, with 13 bases spanning the gap. This CDR3 is CASSQPQSYEAFF. The CDR3 nucleotides read TGTGCCAGCTCACAACCTCAATCCTATGAAGCTTTCTTT.

The genes are TRBV5-1 and TRBJ1-6; tentative D call: TRBD1 (5 bases). The CDR3 has 15 amino acids. CDR1 is SGHRS and CDR2 is YFSETQ in the germline V gene. V was trimmed by 0 bases and J by 9 bases, leaving 13 bases between them. The CDR3 DNA follows: TGCGCCAGCAGCTTGGTTCTGGGGGAGGGTTCACCCCTCCACTTT. The encoded protein is CASSLVLGEGSPLHF.

The V call is TRBV2, the J call TRBJ2-1; 8 bases agree with TRBD1. The CDR3 is 16 amino acids. V lost 6 bases, J lost 2 bases, and 9 bases stayed unmatched. Germline lookup yields CDR1 SNHLY and CDR2 FYNNEI. This CDR3 is CASSAPGQAPYNEQFF. CDR3 sequence (DNA): TGTGCCAGCAGCGCGCCGGGACAGGCTCCCTACAATGAGCAGTTCTTC.

This clone has a single count. J is TRBJ1-1 and V is TRBV6-1, with TRBD1 identical over 9 bases. CDR3 length: 18 residues. The germline gives CDR1 MNHNS, CDR2 SASEGT. Losses at the gene ends were 4 bases for V and 0 bases for J; bases not matched to a gene: 12. The CDR3 DNA follows: TGTGCCAGCAGTGTCTACTCCGCCGGGACAGGGATGAACACTGAAGCTTTCTTT. Translating it yields CASSVYSAGTGMNTEAFF.

The gene calls are TRBV28 and TRBJ2-7; the match to TRBD2 covers 7 bases. Germline values: CDR1 MDHEN, CDR2 SYDVKM. This CDR3 comprises 13 residues. CDR3 bases: TGTGCGATCGAAGGCAGGGAGGGGTACGAGCAGTACTTC. This gives the protein CAIEGREGYEQYF.

This chain joins TRBV6-2 or TRBV6-3 and TRBJ2-1; D is perhaps TRBD1 (6 bases). Trimming took off 5 bases at V and 8 bases at J, with 16 bases between the two ends. Per the germline V gene, CDR1 is MNHEY and CDR2 is SVGEGT. This CDR3 spans 14 amino acids. The CDR3 DNA reads TGTGCCAGCAGTACAGGACAGTTTGGCGATGAGCAGTTCTTC. It encodes CASSTGQFGDEQFF.

The chain is built from TRBV24-1 and TRBJ1-4, with D possibly TRBD1 on 6 matching bases. Deletions cut 5 bases from V and 7 bases from J, with 10 bases between. Germline lookup yields CDR1 KGHDR and CDR2 SFDVKD. This CDR3 contains 13 residues. As DNA, the CDR3 is TGTGCCACCAGTGCAGGGGAAGGTGAAAAACTGTTTTTT. Protein product: CATSAGEGEKLFF.

The chain has TRBV6-5 and TRBJ2-1; D perhaps matches TRBD2 (6 bases). This CDR3 is built from 15 residues. Trimming took 4 bases from V and 7 from J, leaving 17 bases between them. CDR1 is MNHEY, CDR2 SVGAGI, per germline. CDR3 region: CASSSRDRGRNEQFF. The CDR3, as DNA: TGTGCCAGCAGTTCCCGGGACCGTGGGAGGAATGAGCAGTTCTTC.

The chain recombines TRBV28 with TRBJ1-1, with a possible D match to TRBD1 (6 bases). This CDR3 spans 15 amino acids. From germline, CDR1 is MDHEN and CDR2 SYDVKM. The V and J ends lost 3 bases and 0 bases respectively, with 11 bases between them. CDR3 sequence reads: CASSFSHRVNTEAFF. In DNA, the CDR3 is TGTGCCAGCAGTTTTTCTCACAGGGTGAACACTGAAGCTTTCTTT.

V and J are TRBV21-1 and TRBJ1-1; the table's D call TRBD1 went unverified against the DNA. TRBV21-1 is shown as a pseudogene. CDR3 length: 14 residues. The CDR3 region is CASSTLTGATEAFF. CDR3 in DNA: TGTGCCAGCAGCACTTTGACAGGGGCCACTGAAGCTTTCTTT.

The chain links TRBV14 to TRBJ2-3; 8 bases line up with TRBD2. The CDR3 runs to 16 residues. The germline V gene has CDR1 SGHDN and CDR2 FVKESK. The V and J ends lost 4 bases and 5 bases, in that order; junction bases with no gene match: 11. CDR3 in amino acids: CASSPRAGGWGDTQYF. CDR3 DNA: TGTGCCAGCAGCCCCCGCGCGGGGGGCTGGGGAGATACGCAGTATTTT.

Turning to this clone: The junction and the germline gene differ at one end; a read error may be behind it. The chain uses TRBV28 and TRBJ1-4, with TRBD1 as a possible D gene (6 bases). This CDR3 region has 16 residues. The germline CDR1 and CDR2 sequences are MDHEN and SYDVKM. Written as DNA, the CDR3 is TGTGCCAGCAGCTTATACAGGGCCGCAACTAATGAAAAACTGTTTTTT. Translated, it gives CASSLYRAATNEKLFF.

The chain has TRBV10-1 and TRBJ2-1; TRBD1 matches 7 bases. Germline lookup yields CDR1 WNHNN and CDR2 SYGVQD (reference sequence). This CDR3 is 14 amino acids long. V lost 8 bases to trimming and J lost 4 bases; unmatched junction nucleotides: 8. The CDR3 region has the DNA TGCGCCAGCTCCGGGACAGCTGTATACAATGAGCAGTTCTTC. It translates to CASSGTAVYNEQFF.

The V and J genes are TRBV11-3 and TRBJ1-2; no firm D call. The V and J ends lost 0 bases and 4 bases respectively, with 12 bases between them. In germline, CDR1 is SGHNT, CDR2 YENEEA. The CDR3 consists of 15 residues. CDR3 in amino acids: CASSLEPSTLYGYTF. The CDR3 nucleotides are TGTGCCAGCAGCTTAGAACCATCTACCCTCTATGGCTACACCTTC.

In its sample, this clone was seen once. CDR3 sequence reads: CASALRGNRNYEQYF. CDR3 DNA sequence: TGTGCCAGCGCCCTCAGGGGAAACCGAAACTACGAGCAGTACTTC. V gene TRBV6-5 combines with J gene TRBJ2-7; the D gene is possibly TRBD1 (6 bases). From germline, CDR1 is MNHEY and CDR2 SVGAGI. V lost 8 bases, J lost 3 bases, and 20 bases lay in between. The CDR3 extends over 15 amino acids.

This sequence joins TRBV11-3 and TRBJ2-7, with D perhaps TRBD1 (5 bases). The CDR3 covers 13 residues. Trimming took 3 bases from V and 3 from J, leaving 9 bases between them. Germline CDR1 reads SGHNT; CDR2 reads YENEEA. CDR3 DNA sequence: TGTGCCAGCAGCTTGACAGACGACTACGAGCAGTACTTC. Translated: CASSLTDDYEQYF.

This chain links TRBV29-1 with TRBJ1-1; the match to TRBD1 covers 12 bases. The CDR3 totals 15 residues. The germline CDR1 and CDR2 sequences are SQVTM and ANQGSEA. J was trimmed by 7 bases and V by 7 bases; bases with no gene match: 13. The CDR3 DNA reads as TGCAGCGGCACCCCGGGACAGGGGGCGCAGGGTGAAGCTTTCTTT. It is translated as CSGTPGQGAQGEAFF.

This clone was detected only once. The chain has TRBV6-4 and TRBJ2-7; a possible D gene is TRBD2 (7 bases). The V and J ends lost 9 bases and 4 bases respectively, with 22 bases between them. Germline-derived CDR1 and CDR2 are MRHNA and SNTAGT. This CDR3 is 15 amino acids long. CDR3 nucleotides: TGTGCCAGAAACTCAGGGGCTAGCGGCGCTTACGAGCAGTACTTC. Its protein is CARNSGASGAYEQYF.

This clone has a single count. The chain joins TRBV18 to TRBJ1-1; 7 bases agree with TRBD1. Germline-derived CDR1 and CDR2 are KGHSH and LQKENI. Germline trimming cut 5 bases from V and 1 base from J; bases unmatched to any gene: 7. CDR3 size: 15 residues. The CDR3 protein is CASSARTGENTEAFF. In nucleotides, the CDR3 is TGTGCCAGCTCAGCAAGGACAGGTGAGAACACTGAAGCTTTCTTT.

The CDR3 here is CATSSVAGKYYNEQFF. In DNA, the CDR3 is TGTGCCACCAGCAGCGTAGCGGGGAAATACTACAATGAGCAGTTCTTC. The rearrangement links TRBV15 to TRBJ2-1; TRBD2 matches at 8 bases. V shed 3 bases and J 3 bases; nucleotides not matched to a gene: 7. This CDR3 is 16 amino acids long. CDR1 and CDR2 from the germline V gene are LNHNV and YYDKDF (reference sequence).

The chain has TRBV5-5 and TRBJ1-6; the D gene is possibly TRBD1 (5 bases). Trimming removed 7 bases from V and 3 bases from J, with 11 bases in between. CDR3 length: 14 amino acids. Germline values: CDR1 SGHKS, CDR2 YYEKEE (reference sequence). The CDR3 loop is CASVSGVYNSPLHF. CDR3 DNA: TGTGCCAGCGTTTCGGGGGTCTATAATTCACCCCTCCACTTT.